The T cell receptor (beta chain) described here comes from a study of blood T cell repertoires in COVID-19. Study at large: Spain, Italy and the United States supplied samples that represented acute and convalescent COVID-19.

The junction had 6 bases not matched to a gene; V was cut back by 8 bases and J by 0 bases. This CDR3 region has 15 residues. CDR1 is KGHSH, CDR2 LQKENI, per germline. There are a few counts of this clone. Per the original methods: Scientists estimated how many nucleated cells there were by amplifying reference gene primers. Assay used: immunoSEQ multiplex PCR; TCRdb lists only in-frame clones, some missing. That table gives V, J and clone size, and the DNA gave D and trimming. The table has roughly 100,000 clones, 88% seen once; the top ten hold about 3%. J is TRBJ2-7 and V is TRBV18, with 11 bases that match TRBD2. The clonotype comes from a human donor in a cohort sampled during active COVID-19. Sequencing was carried out using peripheral blood. DNA for the CDR3: TGTGCCAGCACAACTAGCGGGGGACTCTCCTACGAGCAGTACTTC. Its protein product is CASTTSGGLSYEQYF.